This entry describes one T cell receptor beta chain. This entry belongs to a study of blood T cell repertoires in COVID-19. Study information: Specimens from acute and convalescent COVID-19 originated in the United States, Italy and Spain. PBMCs, B-cell-depleted T cells, or T cells were the source of the cDNA or gDNA that made up the material.

Per germline, CDR1 SNHLY and CDR2 FYNNEI. The CDR3 runs to 16 residues. The V end lost 3 bases, the J end lost 3 bases, and 18 bases lay between the germline ends. The Seattle patients joined while their infection was active and were tracked longitudinally afterward. Per the authors' pipeline: Reference gene primer amplification yielded estimated nucleated cell counts. Sequencing was performed with immunoSEQ multiplex PCR; in TCRdb, only in-frame clones are kept and a portion is missing. V and J calls and clone size are copied from that table; D and trimming were computed from the DNA. The table lists 60,000 to 75,000 clones, about 91% of them singletons.

Sequencing was performed on peripheral blood. V gene TRBV2 combines with J gene TRBJ2-7; the D gene is possibly TRBD1 (6 bases). The receptor was derived from a man aged 35-49 years with COVID-19, enrolled during active disease. CDR3 nucleotide sequence: TGTGCCAGCAGTGATCTCTTGGGGGCGCATCGCTACGAGCAGTACTTC. This encodes CASSDLLGAHRYEQYF.